What follows is one T cell receptor beta chain and its context. The antigen remains undetermined. This entry belongs to a study of shared clonotypes between healthy human individuals. Study-wide results and limits: Sharing across four donors was seen in 4% to 6.5% of naive CD4 clonotypes.

The V gene's germline CDR1 is KGHSY and CDR2 FQNENV. The junction had 2 bases not matched to a gene; V was cut back by 2 bases and J by 5 bases. The CDR3 runs 14 residues. As handled by the study authors: Quality scores were absent from the junction-only immunoSEQ sequences, so filtering differed. The assay was immunoSEQ multiplex PCR, and TCRdb's table has in-frame clones only and misses some. Clone size and the V and J calls come from that table; the DNA yielded D and trimming. Among about 2.2 million clones, around 95% were seen once, and the ten largest hold approximately 1.7%. Naive CD8 isolation took CD45RO-negative cells positively selected for CCR7 and excluded terminally differentiated effector memory CD45RA+ cells.

The chain employs TRBV16 and TRBJ2-5; TRBD1 aligns across 10 bases. The clonotype was recovered from a man aged 18 to 29 in good health. Some clones in this sample may be carry-over from other donors' samples. The sample consisted of naive CD8+ T cells from PBMCs. CDR3 loop: CASSQRTGGETQYF. DNA of the CDR3: TGTGCCAGCAGCCAACGGACAGGGGGGGAGACCCAGTACTTC.